This T cell receptor beta chain was captured in a study of T cell clonotyping in hematopoietic cell transplantation. The study, taken as a whole, reports: Broader posttransplant TCR repertoire diversity was predicted by graft donor and pretransplant recipient Inverse Simpson Index values. Recipient TCR diversity dropped after transplant; expanded clonotypes rose from day 30 to 180. Cells were unsorted, so CD4 and CD8 contributions were not separated.

The protocol was immunoSEQ multiplex PCR, while the TCRdb copy is restricted to in-frame clones and leaves out a portion. The table records roughly 9,800 clones, roughly half of them present only once. Trimming removed 4 bases from V and 2 bases from J, with 12 bases in between. Looked up from germline, CDR1 is SGHDT and CDR2 is YYEEEE. This CDR3 comprises 14 residues. Turning to this clone: Antigen specificity is unknown.

Samples: about 28 days before transplant, then days 30, 100 and 180 after. V gene TRBV5-6 combines with J gene TRBJ1-2; D is possibly TRBD1 (6 bases). This specimen consisted of peripheral blood mononuclear cells, obtained 100 days after allogeneic stem cell transplant. The TCR was taken from a female patient in her fifties or sixties who had an allogeneic stem cell transplant from an unrelated donor, so the T cells may come from the graft donor. Some clones in this sample may be carry-over from other donors' samples. The CDR3: CASSPRTENYGYTF. The CDR3 DNA sequence: TGTGCCAGCAGCCCTAGGACAGAGAACTATGGCTACACCTTC.